The T cell receptor beta chain under discussion was sequenced for a study of cytomegalovirus exposure and HLA in healthy donors. Study details: HLA-typed donors were the source of some 85 million unique TCRs, which an early data release held. Findings of the study overall: High sensitivity and specificity were reportedly achieved when the classifier diagnosed cytomegalovirus status.

Comment on this clone: Its antigen is currently unknown.

Germline V lookup: CDR1 LNHDA, CDR2 SQIVND (reference sequence). The germline V and J ends were trimmed by 6 bases and 1 base, with 9 bases remaining between them. CDR3 length: 13 residues. A multiplex PCR was run with 60 Vbeta primers and 13 Jbeta primers. Here immunoSEQ multiplex PCR was the method, and the copy in TCRdb shows in-frame clones only, minus some. This table has around 99,000 clones, 73% appearing once. The source material was PBMCs. The rearrangement uses TRBV19 and TRBJ1-1; D call uncertain. The sequence was collected from a man aged 30 to 45 in good health and CMV-seronegative. CDR3 nucleotides: TGTGCCAGTAGCCTGGACTGGAACACTGAAGCTTTCTTT. Residues: CASSLDWNTEAFF.